Reported below is one T cell receptor (beta chain). Libraries were prepared by immunoSEQ multiplex PCR; TCRdb keeps only in-frame clonotypes and omits some of them. The table records about 190,000 clones, roughly 78% of them present only once. The sample belongs to a study of blood T cell repertoires in COVID-19. Overall study context: The samples span acute and convalescent COVID-19 from the United States, Italy and Spain. Sources were T cells, B-cell-depleted T cells, or PBMCs; the material itself was cDNA or gDNA.

The J segment lost 3 bases and the V segment lost 4 bases, leaving 7 bases of the junction unmatched. The CDR3 has 15 amino acids. Germline V lookup: CDR1 MDHEN, CDR2 SYDVKM. Sequencing was carried out using peripheral blood. The V call is TRBV28, the J call TRBJ2-7; TRBD2 matches at 9 bases. The TCR comes from an elderly woman with active or convalescent COVID-19. This chain's CDR3 is CASSSPREGSYEQYF. The CDR3 bases are TGTGCCAGCAGTTCACCGCGGGAGGGAAGCTACGAGCAGTACTTC.